Listed below are T cell receptor beta chains from one sample, sequenced in a study of OX40 agonist ivuxolimab in advanced cancers. The repertoire was sequenced with immunoSEQ multiplex PCR; TCRdb's copy has only in-frame clones and lacks some. The sample includes tens of thousands of clones, roughly 82% of them seen just once. The starting material was CD4+ or CD8+ T cells sorted from blood, obtained in a trial of the OX40 agonist ivuxolimab. The receptors were gathered from an adult with an advanced solid tumor such as melanoma, head and neck, liver or kidney cancer. Both conserved end residues are part of each CDR3. A D gene is named only where the DNA matches it firmly. Some rows mark clone size as missing; the rest say once, few, many or name a class of expanded clone.

j_gene: TRBJ2-5; v_gene: TRBV5-1; len: 16; d_gene: -; abundance: -; CDR3nt: TGCGCCAGCAGGTCGAGTGGGTATAACCCCCAAGAGACCCAGTACTTC; CDR3aa: CASRSSGYNPQETQYF
j_gene: TRBJ1-1; v_gene: TRBV10-3; len: 15; d_gene: TRBD1; abundance: -; CDR3nt: TGTGCCATCAGTGGGCAGGGGGCTGAATTGGCTGAAGCTTTCTTT; CDR3aa: CAISGQGAELAEAFF
j_gene: TRBJ2-2; v_gene: TRBV30; len: 14; d_gene: -; abundance: -; CDR3nt: TGTGCCTGGACCCCGGGCCCCTTTGGCGGGGAGCTGTTTTTT; CDR3aa: CAWTPGPFGGELFF
j_gene: TRBJ2-1; v_gene: TRBV10-3; len: 17; d_gene: TRBD2; abundance: -; CDR3nt: TGTGCCATCAGTGAGTCCCCGACTAGCGGGATGGGAAATGAGCAGTTCTTC; CDR3aa: CAISESPTSGMGNEQFF
j_gene: TRBJ2-7; v_gene: TRBV11-2; len: 15; d_gene: -; abundance: -; CDR3nt: TGTGCCAGCAGCTTAGGAGGCGCGGGGATTGGTCGGCAGTACTTC; CDR3aa: CASSLGGAGIGRQYF
j_gene: TRBJ2-1; v_gene: TRBV7-9; len: 16; d_gene: TRBD2; abundance: -; CDR3nt: TGTGCCAGCAGCACAATAGCGGGGGGCACCTACAATGAGCAGTTCTTC; CDR3aa: CASSTIAGGTYNEQFF
j_gene: TRBJ1-4; v_gene: TRBV5-5; len: 16; d_gene: -; abundance: few; CDR3nt: TGCGCCAGCAGCCAAGATCTTCCGGGGGTTTTTGAAAAACTGTTTTTT; CDR3aa: CASSQDLPGVFEKLFF
j_gene: TRBJ2-5; v_gene: TRBV6-6; len: 16; d_gene: TRBD1; abundance: -; CDR3nt: TGTGCCAGCACCAAAACCCCGGGACAGGGGGCAGAGACCCAGTACTTC; CDR3aa: CASTKTPGQGAETQYF
j_gene: TRBJ2-6; v_gene: TRBV9; len: 19; d_gene: TRBD1; abundance: -; CDR3nt: TGTGCCAGCAGCCTCCGACAGGGACCTAGGGATAGGGGGGCCAACGTCCTGACTTTC; CDR3aa: CASSLRQGPRDRGANVLTF
j_gene: TRBJ2-1; v_gene: TRBV5-5; len: 15; d_gene: TRBD2; abundance: -; CDR3nt: TGTGCCAGCAGCTGGTCTAGCGGGCCCTACAATGAGCAGTTCTTC; CDR3aa: CASSWSSGPYNEQFF
j_gene: TRBJ1-4; v_gene: TRBV5-1; len: 16; d_gene: TRBD1; abundance: few; CDR3nt: TGCGCCAGCAGCCGGGGACAGGGAGGGACTAATGAAAAACTGTTTTTT; CDR3aa: CASSRGQGGTNEKLFF
j_gene: TRBJ2-5; v_gene: TRBV7-8; len: 19; d_gene: -; abundance: few; CDR3nt: TGTGCCAGCAGCCACGCGGAGGGGGTCTTGTGGACTACTCAAGAGACCCAGTACTTC; CDR3aa: CASSHAEGVLWTTQETQYF
j_gene: TRBJ2-7; v_gene: TRBV5-1; len: 16; d_gene: TRBD2; abundance: -; CDR3nt: TGCGCCAGCAGTTCGGGACTAGCGGGGGGGCAGAGGAGGCAGTACTTC; CDR3aa: CASSSGLAGGQRRQYF
j_gene: TRBJ2-5; v_gene: TRBV7-9; len: 13; d_gene: -; abundance: -; CDR3nt: TGTGCCAGCAGCTCGCAGAACCAAGAGACCCAGTACTTC; CDR3aa: CASSSQNQETQYF
j_gene: TRBJ2-3; v_gene: TRBV29-1; len: 14; d_gene: -; abundance: -; CDR3nt: TGCAGCGTTCGCCAGCGGGCTAGCACAGATACGCAGTATTTT; CDR3aa: CSVRQRASTDTQYF
j_gene: TRBJ1-5; v_gene: TRBV10-3; len: 14; d_gene: -; abundance: -; CDR3nt: TGTGCCATCAGTGAGGGGGGTGGGGTCACGGCCCAGCATTTT; CDR3aa: CAISEGGGVTAQHF
j_gene: TRBJ1-2; v_gene: TRBV7-9; len: 14; d_gene: -; abundance: -; CDR3nt: TGTGCCAGCAGCCGCCGTCAAGCTAACTATGGCTACACCTTC; CDR3aa: CASSRRQANYGYTF
j_gene: TRBJ1-2; v_gene: TRBV7-9; len: 13; d_gene: TRBD1; abundance: -; CDR3nt: TGTGCCAGCAGCCAAGGGGACAGCCCCGGCTACACCTTC; CDR3aa: CASSQGDSPGYTF
j_gene: TRBJ2-1; v_gene: TRBV7-2; len: 15; d_gene: -; abundance: -; CDR3nt: TGTGCCAGCAGCTTAGTGCCGGGAGCCATAGATGAGCAGTTCTTC; CDR3aa: CASSLVPGAIDEQFF
j_gene: TRBJ2-3; v_gene: TRBV11-2; len: 16; d_gene: -; abundance: -; CDR3nt: TGTGCCAGCAGCTTAGCCCAGACTCGCGGGCTAGATACGCAGTATTTT; CDR3aa: CASSLAQTRGLDTQYF
j_gene: TRBJ1-4; v_gene: TRBV4-1; len: 17; d_gene: -; abundance: -; CDR3nt: TGCGCCAGCAGCCAACCCCGCGCAGGGAGGGATAATGAAAAACTGTTTTTT; CDR3aa: CASSQPRAGRDNEKLFF
j_gene: TRBJ2-3; v_gene: TRBV2; len: 15; d_gene: -; abundance: -; CDR3nt: TGTGCCAGCAGTGAAGGTATCCTTAGCACAGATACGCAGTATTTT; CDR3aa: CASSEGILSTDTQYF
j_gene: TRBJ1-3; v_gene: TRBV6-1; len: 15; d_gene: -; abundance: -; CDR3nt: TGTGCCAGCAGTGAGGATGGGGCGGGTGGAAACACCATATATTTT; CDR3aa: CASSEDGAGGNTIYF
j_gene: TRBJ2-7; v_gene: TRBV27; len: 14; d_gene: TRBD2; abundance: -; CDR3nt: TGTGCCAGCAGACCAGCTAGCGGGTACTACGAGCAGTACTTC; CDR3aa: CASRPASGYYEQYF
j_gene: TRBJ2-7; v_gene: TRBV9; len: 15; d_gene: TRBD1; abundance: -; CDR3nt: TGTGCCAGCAGCTTAGCGGCAGGGGGCGCTTCCGAGCAGTACTTC; CDR3aa: CASSLAAGGASEQYF
j_gene: TRBJ1-5; v_gene: TRBV28; len: 16; d_gene: -; abundance: few; CDR3nt: TGTGCCAGCACTCAAGGGGGGGGGTCCCTCAATCAGCCCCAGCATTTT; CDR3aa: CASTQGGGSLNQPQHF
j_gene: TRBJ1-2; v_gene: TRBV4-1; len: 16; d_gene: -; abundance: -; CDR3nt: TGCGCCAGCAGCCAAGATCAGGGAACAGAGCAATATGGCTACACCTTC; CDR3aa: CASSQDQGTEQYGYTF
j_gene: TRBJ1-5; v_gene: TRBV18; len: 17; d_gene: TRBD1; abundance: -; CDR3nt: TGTGCCAGCTCACCCCCGGGACAGGGGAGATCCAATCAGCCCCAGCATTTT; CDR3aa: CASSPPGQGRSNQPQHF
j_gene: TRBJ2-7; v_gene: TRBV6-5; len: 15; d_gene: -; abundance: -; CDR3nt: TGTGCCAGCAGTCCTCGACCCGACAGCTCCTACGAGCAGTACTTC; CDR3aa: CASSPRPDSSYEQYF
j_gene: TRBJ2-7; v_gene: TRBV9; len: 14; d_gene: -; abundance: -; CDR3nt: TGTGCCAGCAGCGTAGGGCACGGGGGCTACGAGCAGTACTTC; CDR3aa: CASSVGHGGYEQYF
j_gene: TRBJ2-1; v_gene: TRBV19; len: 16; d_gene: -; abundance: -; CDR3nt: TGTGCCAGTAGTATAGGGGGGTTGAGCTCCTACAATGAGCAGTTCTTC; CDR3aa: CASSIGGLSSYNEQFF
j_gene: TRBJ1-2; v_gene: TRBV28; len: 17; d_gene: -; abundance: -; CDR3nt: TGTGCCAGCAGTTTACGTAGGGGACGTATGGAGGGTGGTGGCTACACCTTC; CDR3aa: CASSLRRGRMEGGGYTF
j_gene: TRBJ2-3; v_gene: TRBV7-6; len: 15; d_gene: -; abundance: -; CDR3nt: TGTGCCAGCAGCTTAGGTAGCGGACTCACAGATACGCAGTATTTT; CDR3aa: CASSLGSGLTDTQYF